This TCR beta chain is drawn from a study of T cell responses to AZD1222 COVID-19 vaccine. Background on the study: Second doses were pooled across both intervals (about 4 or about 12 weeks).

Overall study results and limits: White British donors predominated, females outnumbered males, and clonal diversity was possibly underestimated. Researchers took repertoire samples only after the peak T cell response had come. Across the whole spike, CD4 TCRs peaked at regions 160-218 and 743-854.

Trimming took 5 bases from V and 1 from J, leaving 21 bases between them. This CDR3 comprises 18 residues. Germline CDR1 LNHDA, CDR2 SQIVND (reference sequence). On this clone itself: What it binds is unknown.

Repertoires were generated with immunoSEQ multiplex PCR, while TCRdb's copy carries only in-frame clones and drops some. The sample includes over 100,000 clones, about 88% of them seen just once. The chain has TRBV19 and TRBJ2-4, with D perhaps matching TRBD2 (6 bases). The sample in question was peripheral blood, obtained on day 0 of AZD1222 vaccination. The sequence derives from an adult in good health. The CDR3 region is CASSSRLERGLAKNIQYF. The CDR3 nucleotides are TGTGCCAGTAGTTCCCGACTAGAGAGGGGACTTGCCAAAAACATTCAGTACTTC. Full variable domain (rest looked up from reference TRBV19 and TRBJ2-4): DGGITQSPKYLFRKEGQNVTLSCEQNLNHDAMYWYRQDPGQGLRLIYYSQIVNDFQKGDIAEGYSVSREKKESFPLTVTSAQKNPTAFYLCASSSRLERGLAKNIQYFGAGTRLSVL.